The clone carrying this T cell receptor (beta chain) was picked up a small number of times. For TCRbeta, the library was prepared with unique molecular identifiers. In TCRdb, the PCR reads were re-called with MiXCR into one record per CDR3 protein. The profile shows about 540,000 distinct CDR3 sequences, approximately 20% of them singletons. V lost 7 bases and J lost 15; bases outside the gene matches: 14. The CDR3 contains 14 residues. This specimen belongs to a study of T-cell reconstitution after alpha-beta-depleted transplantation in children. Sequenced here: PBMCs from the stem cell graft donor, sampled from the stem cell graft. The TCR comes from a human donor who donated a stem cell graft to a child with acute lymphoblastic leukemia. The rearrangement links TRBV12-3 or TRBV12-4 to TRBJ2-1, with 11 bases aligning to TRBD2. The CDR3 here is CASNSGTSGGKLFF. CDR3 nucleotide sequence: TGTGCCAGCAACTCCGGGACTAGCGGAGGAAAGCTGTTCTTC.